These 2 T cell receptor beta chains originate from one sample sequenced in a study of memory CD4+ T cells and cytomegalovirus serostatus. The data were produced by immunoSEQ multiplex PCR, yet TCRdb's version contains in-frame clones alone and is incomplete. The data contain over 60,000 clones, about 74% of them seen just once; the ten biggest clones take up 0.75% to 0.9%. Single viable CD3+CD4+CD8-CD45RO+ cells were sorted as the memory CD4+ T cells. The sample consisted of memory CD4+ T cells from blood. The receptors shown here come from an adult in good health and CMV-seronegative.

This clone was detected only once. The CDR3 loop is CASSLPGGYEQYF. The CDR3 nucleotides are TGTGCCAGCAGCTTACCAGGGGGCTACGAGCAGTACTTC. The V call is TRBV11-2, the J call TRBJ2-7; 7 bases align to TRBD1. CDR3 length: 13 residues. The V gene end was trimmed by 2 bases and the J gene end by 3 bases; junction bases not matched to a gene: 1. Germline-derived CDR1 and CDR2 are SGHAT and FQNNGV. The whole variable domain, remainder taken from reference TRBV11-2 and TRBJ2-7, is EAGVAQSPRYKIIEKRQSVAFWCNPISGHATLYWYQQILGQGPKLLIQFQNNGVVDDSQLPKDRFSAERLKGVDSTLKIQPAKLEDSAVYLCASSLPGGYEQYFGPGTRLTVT.

This chain uses TRBV2 with TRBJ2-3; either TRBD1 or TRBD2 may supply D (5 bases each). Deletions cut 3 bases from V and 8 bases from J, with 12 bases between. This CDR3 is built from 13 residues. Per the germline V gene, CDR1 is SNHLY and CDR2 is FYNNEI. The CDR3 DNA reads TGTGCCAGCAGTGATGGGGGTAAGGGTACGCAGTATTTT. This codes for CASSDGGKGTQYF.